This T cell receptor (beta chain) was sequenced in a study of T-cell memory formation after mild COVID-19. The study's findings and limits: Prior to infection, memory already included some responding clones, suggesting cross-reactive memory joined.

The CDR3 runs 12 residues. Germline V gene data show CDR1 as DFQATT and CDR2 as SNEGSKA (reference sequence). V gave up 8 bases and J gave up 10 bases, with 20 bases separating them. A 5'RACE reaction primed in the constant segment made cDNA libraries of TCR alpha and TCR beta, and these carried sample barcodes and UMIs. TCRdb independently ran MiXCR on the 5' RACE reads; one entry per CDR3 protein. The sample holds about 200,000 distinct CDR3 sequences, 9.5% to 10% seen once. Details on this clonotype: Its target is not known.

This receptor was identified in a man aged 18-30 years who had mild COVID-19 (a few samples of this study predate the infection). Cell type and time point are not known. The V gene is TRBV20-1, the J gene TRBJ2-5; D may correspond to TRBD1 or TRBD2 (5 bases each). Sequencing was performed on PBMCs or a T cell subset sorted from them (not recorded which). CDR3 nucleotides: TGCAGTCACCGGGACCCCCTTTTAGACCAGTACTTC. Translation gives CSHRDPLLDQYF.